Below, 10 T cell receptor beta chains from the same sample are listed, as sequenced in a study of cytomegalovirus exposure and HLA in healthy donors. The PCR contained 60 Vbeta and 13 Jbeta primers. Repertoires were generated with immunoSEQ multiplex PCR, while TCRdb's copy carries only in-frame clones and drops some. The sample yields fewer than 200,000 clones, approximately 82% seen once. The sequencing input was PBMCs. Source of these receptors: a woman between 18 and 29 years old in good health and CMV-seronegative.

For this clone: In the same sample, other DNA sequences code for this CDR3. The V and J genes are TRBV5-4 and TRBJ2-7; 8 bases are shared with TRBD2. Germline CDR1 SGHNT, CDR2 YYREEE (reference sequence). Germline trimming cut 2 bases from V and 2 bases from J; bases unmatched to any gene: 6. The CDR3 is made up of 15 amino acids. CDR3 nucleotide sequence: TGTGCCAGCAGCTTTGGTACTAGCGGTACCTACGAGCAGTACTTC. This codes for CASSFGTSGTYEQYF.

V gene TRBV6-1 combines with J gene TRBJ1-4; D is uncertain. The CDR3 loop spans 13 amino acids. CDR1 and CDR2 (germline): MNHNS, SASEGT. Trimming took off 7 bases at V and 7 bases at J, with 13 bases between the two ends. The CDR3 protein is CASTADGFEKLFF. CDR3 coding DNA: TGTGCCAGCACGGCAGACGGGTTTGAAAAACTGTTTTTT.

The chain links TRBV5-8 to TRBJ2-7, with unresolved D. Between the trimmed V and J ends, which lost 2 bases and 6 bases, there was a span of 12 bases. The germline V gene has CDR1 SGHTS and CDR2 YDEGEE. This CDR3 has 13 residues. CDR3 nucleotides: TGTGCCAGCAGCTTAGGCGGTTCTTCCGAGCAGTACGTC. Translated, it gives CASSLGGSSEQYV.

The chain links TRBV28 to TRBJ2-3, with 7 bases aligning to TRBD1. Germline loops: CDR1 MDHEN, CDR2 SYDVKM. This CDR3 is built from 17 residues. J lost 0 bases, V lost 5 bases, and 11 bases had no gene match. The CDR3: CASSGRDSPISTDTQYF. The DNA for the CDR3 is TGTGCCAGCAGTGGAAGGGACAGCCCCATTAGCACAGATACGCAGTATTTT. Based on the CDR3 plus reference TRBV28 and TRBJ2-3, the full variable domain is DVKVTQSSRYLVKRTGEKVFLECVQDMDHENMFWYRQDPGLGLRLIYFSYDVKMKEKGDIPEGYSVSREKKERFSLILESASTNQTSMYLCASSGRDSPISTDTQYFGPGTRLTVL.

The chain has TRBV5-6 and TRBJ2-7, with 8 positions matching TRBD1. The CDR3 is 17 residues long. Germline CDR1 reads SGHDT; CDR2 reads YYEEEE. The ends lost 3 bases at V and 2 bases at J; junction bases unmatched: 13. The CDR3 here is CASSSDRVEGTAYEQYF. DNA of the CDR3: TGTGCCAGCAGCTCGGACAGGGTCGAGGGAACGGCCTACGAGCAGTACTTC.

Details on this clone: A read error may account for a junction end that differs from germline. The chain carries TRBV19 and TRBJ1-1; TRBD1 is a possible D gene (6 bases). The CDR3 runs to 17 residues. Germline CDR1 is LNHDA and CDR2 is SQIVND (reference sequence). The CDR3 sequence is CASGISPTGRGGTEAFF. The DNA for the CDR3 is TGTGCCAGTGGTATATCCCCGACAGGTCGGGGAGGGACTGAAGCTTTCTTT.

This rearrangement joins TRBV6-1 to TRBJ2-3; the match to TRBD2 covers 10 bases. CDR3 size: 15 residues. Trimming took 5 bases from V and 6 from J; bases not matched to a gene: 8. Germline CDR1 reads MNHNS; CDR2 reads SASEGT. As DNA, the CDR3 is TGTGCCAGCAGTTTCCTAGCGGGAGTATCTGATACGCAGTATTTT. This gives the protein CASSFLAGVSDTQYF.

This clone was recorded a few times. V is TRBV7-9 and J is TRBJ2-7, with 14 bases identical to TRBD2. The CDR3 spans 15 residues. Germline values: CDR1 SEHNR, CDR2 FQNEAQ (reference sequence). The ends lost 4 bases at V and 5 bases at J; junction bases unmatched: 4. The CDR3 loop is CASSSGLAGVDEQYV. CDR3 DNA: TGTGCCAGCAGCTCGGGACTAGCGGGAGTTGACGAGCAGTACGTC.

The rearrangement links TRBV28 to TRBJ1-5; D is possibly TRBD1 (6 bases). V was clipped by 6 bases and J by 3 bases, with 9 bases between them. Germline V gene sequence: CDR1 MDHEN, CDR2 SYDVKM. The CDR3 is 13 amino acids. The CDR3 loop is CASSRDNNQPQHF. The CDR3 bases are TGTGCCAGCAGCCGGGACAACAATCAGCCCCAGCATTTT.

This chain links TRBV7-9 with TRBJ2-3; 9 nucleotides align to TRBD2. V shed 7 bases, J shed 6 bases, and the junction held 14 bases outside the gene matches. This CDR3 is 16 amino acids long. CDR1 and CDR2 from the germline V gene are SEHNR and FQNEAQ (reference sequence). The CDR3 nucleotides are TGTGCCAGCAACCTCCTCTTAGCGGGAGAAAGCGATACGCAGTATTTT. It translates to CASNLLLAGESDTQYF.